The 27 T cell receptor beta chains in this list originate from one sample, sequenced in a study of CD8 T cells in ankylosing spondylitis. TCRdb passed the 5' RACE reads through MiXCR, listing each CDR3 protein once. The sample lists about 210,000 distinct CDR3 sequences, roughly 8.2% occurring once. The specimen sequenced was blood, either unsorted or a sorted T cell fraction (not recorded which). The receptors shown here come from a female donor with ankylosing spondylitis or in good health (not recorded which).

Many counts were recorded for this clonotype. This rearrangement joins TRBV3-1 to TRBJ2-7; TRBD2 aligns across 9 bases. With 1 base clipped from V and 10 bases from J, the junction kept 11 bases outside the gene matches. The CDR3 has 15 residues. Germline V gene lookup returns CDR1 LGHDT and CDR2 YNNKEL (reference sequence). CDR3 loop: CASSQAPGLAFDQYF. DNA for the CDR3: TGTGCCAGCAGCCAAGCGCCGGGACTAGCCTTCGATCAGTACTTC.

There are many counts of this clonotype. The chain carries TRBV27 and TRBJ2-7; D might be TRBD1 (6 bases). The CDR3 sequence is 15 residues long. V was cut by 1 base and J by 4 bases, with 14 bases left in between. Germline V lookup: CDR1 MNHEY, CDR2 SMNVEV (reference sequence). The CDR3 nucleotides read TGTGCCAGCAGTTTATTTGGGGGCGATTCGTACGAGCAGTACTTC. Translating gives CASSLFGGDSYEQYF.

This clonotype was counted at least ten times. The J gene is TRBJ2-7, the V gene TRBV15, with 12 bases that match TRBD2. Germline lookup yields CDR1 LNHNV and CDR2 YYDKDF (reference sequence). The V segment lost 4 bases and the J segment 4 bases; nucleotides outside the gene matches: 5. This CDR3 comprises 15 residues. CDR3 amino acids: CATSTGLAGIYEQYF. The CDR3 nucleotides are TGTGCCACCAGCACAGGACTAGCGGGGATTTACGAGCAGTACTTC.

The table lists this clonotype with many counts. The chain carries TRBV7-2 and TRBJ1-5; tentatively, D is TRBD1 (6 bases). In germline, CDR1 is SGHTA, CDR2 FQGNSA. The CDR3 has 16 residues. Trimming left V 1 base short and J 2 bases short, with 12 bases between. The CDR3 DNA is TGTGCCAGCAGCTTAGTAGCCCGACAGGGCAATCAGCCCCAGCATTTT. Protein product: CASSLVARQGNQPQHF.

Notes on this clonotype: It may be a read error: a sequence one base away is much more abundant. This rearrangement joins TRBV5-1 to TRBJ2-1; D unclear. Germline values: CDR1 SGHRS, CDR2 YFSETQ. The CDR3 has 13 residues. CDR3 sequence reads: CASAWVGDNGQFF. For the CDR3, the DNA is TGCGCCAGCGCTTGGGTGGGTGACAATGGGCAGTTCTTC.

The table lists this clonotype with many counts. The rearrangement links TRBV5-5 to TRBJ2-1; 16 nucleotides match TRBD2. The CDR3 runs to 15 residues. V lost 3 bases, J lost 15 bases, and 9 bases stayed unmatched. Looked up from germline, CDR1 is SGHKS and CDR2 is YYEKEE (reference sequence). The CDR3, as DNA: TGTGCCAGCAGCTCTACCGGGACTAGCGGGAGGGCCCGGTTCTTC. Encoded protein: CASSSTGTSGRARFF.

This clonotype was found many times. For the CDR3, the DNA is TGCAGTGCTTGGGTCCGGGAGGTTAGGAGCTCCTACGAGCAGTACTTC. It codes for CSAWVREVRSSYEQYF. The chain carries TRBV20-1 and TRBJ2-7; 7 bases are a match to TRBD2. Germline CDR1 and CDR2: DFQATT and SNEGSKA (reference sequence). This CDR3 has 16 residues. The V segment lost 5 bases and the J segment 0 bases; nucleotides outside the gene matches: 13.

The gene calls are TRBV3-1 and TRBJ2-6; D unclear. The V end was cut by 8 bases, the J end by 4 bases, with 12 bases between. Germline V gives CDR1 LGHDT, CDR2 YNNKEL (reference sequence). This CDR3 contains 14 residues. In DNA, the CDR3 is TGTGCCAGCGGCTCACCAGCGGGGGCCAACGTCCTGACTTTC. This codes for CASGSPAGANVLTF.

This clonotype was recorded many times. The V gene is TRBV6-2 or TRBV6-3, the J gene TRBJ1-5; D not certain. The CDR3 length is 12 residues. The germline V and J ends were trimmed by 8 bases and 2 bases, with 7 bases remaining between them. The V gene's germline CDR1 is MNHEY and CDR2 SVGEGT. The CDR3 protein is CASGVGNQPQHF. CDR3 DNA: TGTGCCAGCGGTGTTGGCAATCAGCCCCAGCATTTT.

This clonotype was counted at least ten times. J is TRBJ1-3 and V is TRBV29-1; D is perhaps TRBD1 (5 bases). Germline lookup yields CDR1 SQVTM and CDR2 ANQGSEA. The V and J ends lost 4 bases and 0 bases respectively, with 10 bases between them. CDR3 size: 14 residues. CDR3 nucleotides: TGCAGCGTTGGGGCCGGGGGCTCTGGAAACACCATATATTTT. Translated, it gives CSVGAGGSGNTIYF.

Regarding this clonotype: This may arise from a read error, as a much more abundant clone is one base away. This chain uses TRBV28 with TRBJ1-2; D call uncertain. Germline loops: CDR1 MDHEN, CDR2 SYDVKM. The CDR3 contains 14 residues. The CDR3, as DNA: TGTACCAGCATTATGAGGGAAGGGTACTATGGCTACACCTTC. This sequence encodes CTSIMREGYYGYTF.

This clonotype was recorded many times. CDR3 coding DNA: TGCGCCAGCAGCGACGCCGGGGCTAGCGGTTCCTTTACTTCCTACAATGAGCAGTTCTTC. Encoded protein: CASSDAGASGSFTSYNEQFF. The chain joins TRBV5-1 to TRBJ2-1, with 7 nucleotides matching TRBD2. The CDR3 consists of 20 residues. V shed 4 bases and J 1 base; nucleotides not matched to a gene: 20. Looked up from germline, CDR1 is SGHRS and CDR2 is YFSETQ.

Only a few counts were recorded for this clonotype. The rearrangement uses TRBV7-9 and TRBJ2-5; unclear D gene. CDR1 SEHNR and CDR2 FQNEAQ come from the germline V gene (reference sequence). Trimming cost V 7 bases and J 5 bases, with 14 bases left between them. This CDR3 has 13 amino acids. This CDR3 reads CASTPSSRETQYF. DNA of the CDR3: TGTGCCAGCACTCCGAGCTCCCGCGAGACCCAGTACTTC.

This clonotype was observed many times. The V and J genes are TRBV10-3 and TRBJ1-1; D unclear. The length of the CDR3 is 15 residues. Germline CDR1 reads ENHRY; CDR2 reads SYGVKD. V was shortened by 2 bases and J by 1 base, with 11 bases between the two germline ends. The CDR3 region is CAISEPAAANTEAFF. The DNA of the CDR3 is TGTGCCATCAGTGAGCCCGCCGCGGCGAACACTGAAGCTTTCTTT.

This clonotype was counted ten times or more. The chain carries TRBV7-2 and TRBJ2-5, with 7 positions matching TRBD1. V lost 5 bases, J lost 4 bases, and 10 bases stayed unmatched. The CDR3 is 15 residues long. Germline V gene sequence: CDR1 SGHTA, CDR2 FQGNSA. The DNA of the CDR3 is TGTGCCAGCAGCCTAGGGGTGACAGGGACAGAGACCCAGTACTTC. This sequence encodes CASSLGVTGTETQYF. The variable domain in full, with the rest retrieved from reference TRBV7-2 and TRBJ2-5, is GAGVSQSPSNKVTEKGKDVELRCDPISGHTALYWYRQSLGQGLEFLIYFQGNSAPDKSGLPSDRFSAERTGGSVSTLTIQRTQQEDSAVYLCASSLGVTGTETQYFGPGTRLLVL.

The sample holds many counts of this clonotype. This chain joins TRBV30 and TRBJ1-2; D remains ambiguous. Deletions cut 3 bases from V and 6 bases from J, with 17 bases between. Germline V gene data show CDR1 as GTSNPN and CDR2 as SVGIG (reference sequence). This CDR3 has 14 amino acids. The CDR3 spells CAWSGVTLRDGYTF. As DNA, the CDR3 is TGTGCCTGGAGCGGCGTTACCCTGAGGGATGGCTACACCTTC.

This clonotype was seen many times. The chain is built from TRBV7-9 and TRBJ2-7, with TRBD1 matching over 7 bases. Germline trimming cut 4 bases from V and 0 bases from J; bases unmatched to any gene: 3. CDR3 length: 14 residues. Germline lookup yields CDR1 SEHNR and CDR2 FQNEAQ (reference sequence). The CDR3: CASSSDRNSYEQYF. Here the CDR3 DNA reads TGTGCCAGCAGCTCGGACAGGAACTCCTACGAGCAGTACTTC.

The genes are TRBV7-9 and TRBJ2-7; 7 nucleotides line up with TRBD1. Trimming removed 8 bases from V and 4 bases from J; junction bases left unmatched: 14. The CDR3 totals 15 residues. Germline CDR1 and CDR2: SEHNR and FQNEAQ (reference sequence). In DNA, the CDR3 is TGTGCCAGCGGTCTCAAGGGACAGCCTCTTTACGAGCAGTACTTC. Translating it yields CASGLKGQPLYEQYF.

At least ten counts were recorded for this clonotype. The chain joins TRBV4-3 to TRBJ2-5, with D perhaps matching TRBD1 or TRBD2 (5 bases each). V was cut by 0 bases and J by 4 bases, with 15 bases left in between. Germline CDR1 is LGHNA and CDR2 is YSLEER. The CDR3 contains 16 residues. The CDR3 DNA sequence: TGCGCCAGCAGCCAAGAGAGGGGAGACAGACTAGAGACCCAGTACTTC. This sequence encodes CASSQERGDRLETQYF.

This clonotype was counted at least ten times. V gene TRBV12-3 or TRBV12-4 combines with J gene TRBJ2-1; 8 bases are shared with TRBD1. The CDR3 runs 15 residues. Losses at the gene ends were 6 bases for V and 2 bases for J; bases not matched to a gene: 6. Written as DNA, the CDR3 is TGTGCCAGCAGCCCAGGGGGCGGGGCCTACAATGAGCAGTTCTTC. It codes for CASSPGGGAYNEQFF.

The chain employs TRBV5-1 and TRBJ1-2; 10 nucleotides line up with TRBD1. From germline, CDR1 is SGHRS and CDR2 YFSETQ. J lost 0 bases, V lost 4 bases, and 3 bases had no gene match. The CDR3 has 15 amino acids. Written as DNA, the CDR3 is TGCGCCAGCAGCCTAGGACAGGGGGCTAACTATGGCTACACCTTC. This codes for CASSLGQGANYGYTF. The full variable domain, completed using reference TRBV5-1 and TRBJ1-2, is KAGVTQTPRYLIKTRGQQVTLSCSPISGHRSVSWYQQTPGQGLQFLFEYFSETQRNKGNFPGRFSGRQFSNSRSEMNVSTLELGDSALYLCASSLGQGANYGYTFGSGTRLTVV.

This clonotype was seen ten or more times. V gene TRBV9 combines with J gene TRBJ2-1; D perhaps matches TRBD2 (5 bases). The CDR3 totals 14 residues. Germline V gives CDR1 SGDLS, CDR2 YYNGEE. V lost 2 bases to trimming and J lost 6 bases, with 12 bases between them. The CDR3 DNA follows: TGTGCCAGCAGCGTTGGGAGCTCGGGCAATGAGCAGTTCTTC. It yields the protein CASSVGSSGNEQFF.

The sample holds many counts of this clonotype. The CDR3 reads CASTRHVEGHSPLHF. In nucleotides, the CDR3 is TGTGCCAGCACTCGCCACGTGGAGGGGCATTCACCCCTCCACTTT. The rearrangement joins TRBV12-3 or TRBV12-4 to TRBJ1-6; D might be TRBD1 (5 bases). The germline V and J ends were trimmed by 7 bases and 8 bases, with 18 bases remaining between them. The CDR3 totals 15 residues.

This clonotype was observed a handful of times. The V call is TRBV3-1, the J call TRBJ2-1, with 13 bases aligning to TRBD2. This CDR3 has 19 amino acids. The trim removed 0 bases at V and 4 bases at J, leaving 9 bases unmatched. The V gene's germline CDR1 is LGHDT and CDR2 YNNKEL (reference sequence). CDR3 DNA sequence: TGTGCCAGCAGCCAAGAAGGGACTAGCGGGAAGTTGGGGTACAATGAGCAGTTCTTC. This codes for CASSQEGTSGKLGYNEQFF.

In this sample, this clonotype turned up many times. V is TRBV7-8 and J is TRBJ2-3; maybe TRBD1 (5 bases). Between the trimmed V and J ends, which lost 2 bases and 1 base, there was a span of 13 bases. The germline V gene has CDR1 SGHVS and CDR2 FQNEAQ. The CDR3 loop spans 16 amino acids. The CDR3 reads CASSLWGSARTDTQYF. The DNA of the CDR3 is TGTGCCAGCAGCTTATGGGGCAGTGCTCGCACAGATACGCAGTATTTT.

In this sample, this clonotype turned up many times. The J gene is TRBJ2-1, the V gene TRBV5-1, with TRBD2 as a possible D gene (6 bases). Germline loops: CDR1 SGHRS, CDR2 YFSETQ. V lost 1 base, J lost 2 bases, and 10 bases lay in between. The CDR3 sequence is 15 residues long. In DNA, the CDR3 is TGCGCCAGCAGCTTGTCGCCTAGCGCCTACAATGAGCAGTTCTTC. It yields the protein CASSLSPSAYNEQFF. The complete variable domain, with remaining parts taken from reference TRBV5-1 and TRBJ2-1, reads KAGVTQTPRYLIKTRGQQVTLSCSPISGHRSVSWYQQTPGQGLQFLFEYFSETQRNKGNFPGRFSGRQFSNSRSEMNVSTLELGDSALYLCASSLSPSAYNEQFFGPGTRLTVL.

This clonotype was seen repeatedly, ten times or more. CDR3 protein: CSAGGTSGYNEQFF. Written as DNA, the CDR3 is TGCAGTGCTGGAGGGACTAGCGGCTACAATGAGCAGTTCTTC. This chain connects TRBV20-1 to TRBJ2-1; 11 positions match TRBD2. The ends lost 5 bases at V and 3 bases at J; junction bases unmatched: 3. Per germline, CDR1 DFQATT and CDR2 SNEGSKA (reference sequence). The CDR3 extends over 14 amino acids.